This TCR beta chain was captured in a study of cytomegalovirus exposure and HLA in healthy donors. Study outcomes and limitations: Later findings reportedly placed an Asian-associated ancestry cluster below the approximately 670-donor mean for N-insertions. Information on immune exposure was restricted to one variable (CMV serostatus). Other equally common chains were less clonally expanded than HLA-associated TCR beta chains, a later analysis showed.

Trimming cost V 2 bases and J 6 bases; bases outside gene matches: 4. CDR3 length: 14 residues. Germline V gene sequence: CDR1 SGHRS, CDR2 YFSETQ. Primers included in the PCR were 60 Vbeta and 13 Jbeta primers. The data were produced by immunoSEQ multiplex PCR, yet TCRdb's version contains in-frame clones alone and is incomplete. The sample carries about 130,000 clones, 75% recorded once. Comments on this clone: Its antigen remains unidentified.

This clonotype was sampled from a young man in good health and CMV-seronegative. V usage is TRBV5-1 and J usage is TRBJ1-2, with 10 bases identical to TRBD1. The sequenced material came from PBMCs. This chain's CDR3 is CASSFLGTGDGYTF. The CDR3 DNA is TGCGCCAGCAGCTTCCTCGGGACAGGGGATGGCTACACCTTC.